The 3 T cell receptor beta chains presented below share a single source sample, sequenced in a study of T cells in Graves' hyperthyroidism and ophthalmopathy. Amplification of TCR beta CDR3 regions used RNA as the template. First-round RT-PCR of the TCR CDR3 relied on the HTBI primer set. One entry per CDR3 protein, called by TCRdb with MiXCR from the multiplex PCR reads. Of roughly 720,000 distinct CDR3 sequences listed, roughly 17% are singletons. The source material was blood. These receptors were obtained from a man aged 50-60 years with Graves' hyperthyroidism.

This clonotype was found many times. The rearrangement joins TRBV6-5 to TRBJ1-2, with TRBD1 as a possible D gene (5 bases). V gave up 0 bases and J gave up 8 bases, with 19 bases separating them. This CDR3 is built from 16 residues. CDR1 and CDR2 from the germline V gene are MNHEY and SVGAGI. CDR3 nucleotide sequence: TGTGCCAGCAGTTACTCGAAGGGGTACACGCGGGGAGGCTACACCTTC. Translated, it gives CASSYSKGYTRGGYTF.

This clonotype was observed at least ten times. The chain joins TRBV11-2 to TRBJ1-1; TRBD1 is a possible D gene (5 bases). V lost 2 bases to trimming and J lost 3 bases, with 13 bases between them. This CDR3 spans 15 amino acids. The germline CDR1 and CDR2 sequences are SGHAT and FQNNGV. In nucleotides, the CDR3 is TGTGCCAGCAGCTTATGGGCAGGGAGGGACACTGAAGCTTTCTTT. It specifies CASSLWAGRDTEAFF.

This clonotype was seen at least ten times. CDR3 in DNA: TGTGCCAGCAGTTTTAGCGGGAGTTACGAGCAGTACTTC. It yields the protein CASSFSGSYEQYF. The chain links TRBV28 to TRBJ2-7, with TRBD2 matching 9 bases. Germline V CDR1 and CDR2: MDHEN, SYDVKM. Losses at the gene ends were 3 bases for V and 4 bases for J; bases not matched to a gene: 1. The CDR3 loop spans 13 amino acids.